The rows below give T cell receptor beta chains drawn from one sample of a study of blood T cell repertoires in COVID-19. The table came from immunoSEQ multiplex PCR; TCRdb's copy has only in-frame clones and leaves some out. The data hold more than 300,000 clones, with about 90% observed a single time. The specimen was peripheral blood. Receptors originate from a middle-aged woman with COVID-19, enrolled during active disease. Each CDR3 is given with its conserved first and last residue. A D gene is named only where the DNA matches it firmly. Size is omitted from some rows. Given values are once, few, many or a class for expanded clones.

J: TRBJ2-7; V: TRBV5-1; size: NA; D: TRBD1; CDR3: CASSPQGQPTTYEQYF; DNA: TGCGCCAGCAGCCCCCAGGGACAGCCGACAACCTACGAGCAGTACTTC
J: TRBJ1-1; V: TRBV27; size: NA; D: TRBD1; CDR3: CASSLGQGKRMNTEAFF; DNA: TGTGCCAGCAGTTTGGGACAGGGGAAGAGGATGAACACTGAAGCTTTCTTT
J: TRBJ2-1; V: TRBV5-3; size: NA; D: NA; CDR3: CARSLAQISSYNEQFF; DNA: TGTGCCAGAAGCTTGGCGCAGATAAGCTCCTACAATGAGCAGTTCTTC
J: TRBJ1-1; V: TRBV29-1; size: NA; D: NA; CDR3: CSVTGPEAFF; DNA: TGCAGCGTTACAGGGCCTGAAGCTTTCTTT
J: TRBJ1-4; V: TRBV7-2; size: NA; D: NA; CDR3: CASSLGRANEKLFF; DNA: TGTGCCAGCAGCTTAGGCAGGGCTAATGAAAAACTGTTTTTT
J: TRBJ2-1; V: TRBV6-5; size: NA; D: TRBD1; CDR3: CASSYGTGGRNEQFF; DNA: TGTGCCAGCAGTTACGGTACAGGGGGGAGGAATGAGCAGTTCTTC
J: TRBJ2-3; V: TRBV5-4; size: NA; D: NA; CDR3: CASSLAGEGGTDTQYF; DNA: TGTGCCAGCAGCTTGGCCGGGGAGGGGGGCACAGATACGCAGTATTTT
J: TRBJ1-1; V: TRBV11-2; size: NA; D: NA; CDR3: CASNRAVNTEAFF; DNA: TGTGCCAGCAACAGGGCTGTGAACACTGAAGCTTTCTTT
J: TRBJ2-1; V: TRBV7-9; size: NA; D: NA; CDR3: CASSLALGVRFF; DNA: TGTGCCAGCAGCTTAGCGCTAGGGGTAAGGTTCTTC
J: TRBJ1-2; V: TRBV28; size: NA; D: NA; CDR3: CASSLPGYYGYTF; DNA: TGTGCCAGCAGTTTGCCAGGGTACTATGGCTACACCTTC
J: TRBJ2-7; V: TRBV6-5; size: NA; D: TRBD1; CDR3: CASSYSTGAESYEQYF; DNA: TGTGCCAGCAGTTACTCGACAGGGGCGGAATCCTACGAGCAGTACTTC
J: TRBJ2-1; V: TRBV5-4; size: NA; D: TRBD1; CDR3: CASSLGQGNNEQFF; DNA: TGTGCCAGCAGCTTGGGACAGGGGAACAATGAGCAGTTCTTC
J: TRBJ1-1; V: TRBV7-9; size: NA; D: NA; CDR3: CASSSSWGLNTEAFF; DNA: TGTGCCAGCAGCTCCTCATGGGGGCTGAACACTGAAGCTTTCTTT
J: TRBJ2-3; V: TRBV27; size: NA; D: TRBD2; CDR3: CASSLRRPGTSGTLGTDTQYF; DNA: TGTGCCAGCAGTTTACGAAGACCCGGGACTAGCGGAACCCTTGGCACAGATACGCAGTATTTT
J: TRBJ1-1; V: TRBV25-1; size: NA; D: TRBD1; CDR3: CASRRGRGAFF; DNA: TGTGCCAGCAGGAGGGGGCGCGGGGCTTTCTTT
J: TRBJ1-5; V: TRBV4-3; size: NA; D: TRBD1; CDR3: CASSQTTGGQPQHF; DNA: TGCGCCAGCAGCCAAACGACAGGGGGTCAGCCCCAGCATTTT
J: TRBJ1-5; V: TRBV19; size: NA; D: TRBD1; CDR3: CASSIYGQGNQPQHF; DNA: TGTGCCAGTAGTATCTACGGACAGGGTAATCAGCCCCAGCATTTT
J: TRBJ1-3; V: TRBV4-1; size: NA; D: NA; CDR3: CASRQTGAGNTIYF; DNA: TGCGCCAGCAGGCAGACAGGAGCTGGAAACACCATATATTTT
J: TRBJ1-1; V: TRBV11-3; size: NA; D: NA; CDR3: CASSLDSTDSTEAFF; DNA: TGTGCCAGCAGCCTTGACAGCACGGATTCAACTGAAGCTTTCTTT
J: TRBJ2-4; V: TRBV7-9; size: NA; D: TRBD2; CDR3: CASSPLGGSGHKNIQYF; DNA: TGTGCCAGCAGCCCACTCGGGGGTAGCGGGCACAAAAACATTCAGTACTTC
J: TRBJ1-2; V: TRBV20-1; size: NA; D: NA; CDR3: CSASLQRGNYGYTF; DNA: TGCAGTGCTAGTCTTCAGAGGGGGAACTATGGCTACACCTTC
J: TRBJ2-5; V: TRBV19; size: NA; D: NA; CDR3: CASSIGDSTQETQYF; DNA: TGTGCCAGTAGTATAGGGGACTCAACACAAGAGACCCAGTACTTC
J: TRBJ2-4; V: TRBV28; size: NA; D: TRBD2; CDR3: CASSSPWGGRNIQYF; DNA: TGTGCCAGCAGTTCCCCTTGGGGCGGGAGAAACATTCAGTACTTC
J: TRBJ2-7; V: TRBV9; size: NA; D: TRBD1; CDR3: CASSTGVMPYEQYF; DNA: TGTGCCAGCAGCACAGGGGTAATGCCCTACGAGCAGTACTTC
J: TRBJ1-1; V: TRBV5-1; size: NA; D: TRBD1; CDR3: CASSPGQGDPRSAFF; DNA: TGCGCCAGCAGCCCTGGACAGGGCGACCCGAGGTCGGCTTTCTTT
J: TRBJ2-5; V: TRBV7-9; size: NA; D: TRBD2; CDR3: CASSPVVGGETQYF; DNA: TGTGCCAGCAGCCCCGTGGTGGGAGGGGAGACCCAGTACTTC
J: TRBJ1-2; V: TRBV3-1/TRBV3-2; size: NA; D: NA; CDR3: CASSQKGNYGYTF; DNA: TGTGCCAGCAGCCAAAAGGGGAACTATGGCTACACCTTC
J: TRBJ2-7; V: TRBV12-3/TRBV12-4; size: NA; D: TRBD1; CDR3: CASSAQGAKQYF; DNA: TGTGCCAGCAGTGCACAGGGGGCGAAGCAGTACTTC
J: TRBJ1-5; V: TRBV7-2; size: NA; D: NA; CDR3: CASSTASNQPQHF; DNA: TGTGCCAGCAGTACAGCTAGCAATCAGCCCCAGCATTTT
J: TRBJ1-1; V: TRBV6-2/TRBV6-3; size: NA; D: NA; CDR3: CASSYFRDNENTEAFF; DNA: TGTGCCAGCAGTTATTTTCGGGACAATGAGAACACTGAAGCTTTCTTT
J: TRBJ2-3; V: TRBV4-3; size: NA; D: NA; CDR3: CASSRTYRTDTQYF; DNA: TGCGCCAGCAGCCGGACATACCGCACAGATACGCAGTATTTT
J: TRBJ1-1; V: TRBV15; size: NA; D: TRBD1; CDR3: CATSRGTGRTEAFF; DNA: TGTGCCACCAGCAGGGGGACAGGGAGGACTGAAGCTTTCTTT
J: TRBJ1-6; V: TRBV3-1/TRBV3-2; size: NA; D: TRBD1; CDR3: CASSLLRTGKSSYNSPLHF; DNA: TGTGCCAGCAGCCTACTCCGGACAGGCAAGAGCTCCTATAATTCACCCCTCCACTTT
J: TRBJ1-4; V: TRBV19; size: once; D: TRBD1; CDR3: CASSSQGAFEKLFF; DNA: TGTGCCAGTAGTAGCCAGGGGGCTTTCGAAAAACTGTTTTTT
J: TRBJ2-7; V: TRBV28; size: NA; D: TRBD2; CDR3: CASTPGGDTYEQYF; DNA: TGTGCCAGCACTCCGGGGGGGGACACCTACGAGCAGTACTTC
J: TRBJ1-2; V: TRBV19; size: NA; D: TRBD1; CDR3: CASSADRANYGYTF; DNA: TGTGCCAGTAGCGCCGACAGGGCTAACTATGGCTACACCTTC
J: TRBJ2-1; V: TRBV12-5; size: NA; D: NA; CDR3: CASGLSRSNEQFF; DNA: TGTGCTAGTGGTTTGTCCCGCAGTAATGAGCAGTTCTTC
J: TRBJ1-4; V: TRBV7-9; size: NA; D: TRBD1; CDR3: CASSIHTGTGGEKLFF; DNA: TGTGCCAGCAGCATCCACACCGGGACAGGGGGAGAAAAACTGTTTTTT
J: TRBJ2-2; V: TRBV7-9; size: NA; D: NA; CDR3: CASSLWGANTGELFF; DNA: TGTGCCAGCAGCTTATGGGGGGCGAACACCGGGGAGCTGTTTTTT
J: TRBJ2-6; V: TRBV3-1/TRBV3-2; size: once; D: TRBD1; CDR3: CASSPPWGQPSGANVLTF; DNA: TGTGCCAGCAGCCCCCCCTGGGGACAGCCCTCTGGGGCCAACGTCCTGACTTTC
J: TRBJ1-6; V: TRBV28; size: NA; D: NA; CDR3: CASSRTRAANSPLHF; DNA: TGTGCCAGCAGCCGGACGAGGGCGGCTAATTCACCCCTCCACTTT
J: TRBJ2-7; V: TRBV7-9; size: NA; D: NA; CDR3: CASSSWRSYEQYF; DNA: TGTGCCAGCAGCTCATGGAGGTCCTACGAGCAGTACTTC
J: TRBJ1-4; V: TRBV18; size: NA; D: TRBD1; CDR3: CASSPGQRNEKLFF; DNA: TGTGCCAGCTCACCGGGACAGCGAAATGAAAAACTGTTTTTT
J: TRBJ1-6; V: TRBV30; size: NA; D: NA; CDR3: CAWSAGSGNSPLHF; DNA: TGTGCCTGGAGTGCAGGGTCTGGTAATTCACCCCTCCACTTT
J: TRBJ1-1; V: TRBV7-2; size: NA; D: NA; CDR3: CASSLSGHLNTEAFF; DNA: TGTGCCAGCAGCCTGTCGGGACACCTGAACACTGAAGCTTTCTTT
J: TRBJ2-7; V: TRBV14; size: NA; D: TRBD2; CDR3: CASSQGAGGGSEQYF; DNA: TGTGCCAGCAGCCAAGGGGCCGGGGGGGGTTCCGAGCAGTACTTC
J: TRBJ2-5; V: TRBV7-7; size: once; D: TRBD2; CDR3: CASSFTRGEETQYF; DNA: TGTGCTAGCAGCTTCACTCGGGGGGAAGAGACCCAGTACTTC
J: TRBJ2-3; V: TRBV11-3; size: NA; D: NA; CDR3: CASSPDGTGRTDTQYF; DNA: TGTGCCAGCAGCCCGGACGGGACTGGACGCACAGATACGCAGTATTTT
J: TRBJ1-2; V: TRBV24-1; size: NA; D: NA; CDR3: CATSDETVYGYTF; DNA: TGTGCCACCAGTGATGAGACAGTCTATGGCTACACCTTC
J: TRBJ1-1; V: TRBV28; size: NA; D: NA; CDR3: CASSEQITNTEAFF; DNA: TGTGCCAGCAGCGAACAGATTACAAACACTGAAGCTTTCTTT
J: TRBJ1-6; V: TRBV5-1; size: NA; D: TRBD1; CDR3: CASSRDSNSPLHF; DNA: TGCGCCAGCAGCCGGGACAGTAATTCACCCCTCCACTTT
J: TRBJ1-1; V: TRBV28; size: NA; D: NA; CDR3: CASSFPRPGTEAFF; DNA: TGTGCCAGCAGTTTCCCCAGGCCGGGGACTGAAGCTTTCTTT
J: TRBJ2-1; V: TRBV3-1/TRBV3-2; size: NA; D: TRBD2; CDR3: CASSPGGGSYNEQFF; DNA: TGTGCCAGCAGCCCGGGCGGGGGGTCCTACAATGAGCAGTTCTTC
J: TRBJ1-5; V: TRBV2; size: NA; D: TRBD1; CDR3: CANSKQGENQPQHF; DNA: TGTGCCAACTCAAAGCAGGGGGAAAATCAGCCCCAGCATTTT
J: TRBJ1-1; V: TRBV9; size: NA; D: NA; CDR3: CASSRQGRNTEAFF; DNA: TGTGCCAGCAGCCGCCAGGGGAGGAACACTGAAGCTTTCTTT
J: TRBJ1-6; V: TRBV27; size: NA; D: NA; CDR3: CATQSSYNSPLHF; DNA: TGTGCCACACAGAGCTCCTATAATTCACCCCTCCACTTT
J: TRBJ2-7; V: TRBV2; size: NA; D: NA; CDR3: CASKATEDYEQYF; DNA: TGTGCCAGCAAAGCGACTGAAGACTACGAGCAGTACTTC
J: TRBJ1-5; V: TRBV3-1/TRBV3-2; size: NA; D: NA; CDR3: CASSQSRGQPQHF; DNA: TGTGCCAGCAGCCAGTCCCGGGGTCAGCCCCAGCATTTT
J: TRBJ1-1; V: TRBV28; size: NA; D: NA; CDR3: CASSWGDRNTEAFF; DNA: TGTGCCAGCAGTTGGGGAGATAGGAACACTGAAGCTTTCTTT
J: TRBJ2-1; V: TRBV5-1; size: NA; D: NA; CDR3: CASSKSGYNEQFF; DNA: TGCGCCAGCAGTAAGAGTGGCTACAATGAGCAGTTCTTC